The clone carrying this T cell receptor beta chain was observed a handful of times. This specimen comes from a study of cytomegalovirus exposure and HLA in healthy donors. In the PCR, 60 Vbeta and 13 Jbeta primers were used. Clones were sequenced by immunoSEQ multiplex PCR, and TCRdb holds only the in-frame ones, with some missing. Of roughly 140,000 clones in the sample, 55% to 80% were seen once. The V segment lost 4 bases and the J segment 11 bases; nucleotides outside the gene matches: 10. Germline V gene sequence: CDR1 SGHRS, CDR2 YFSETQ. This CDR3 region has 13 residues. The origin of this receptor is a woman between 55 and 75 years old in good health and CMV-seropositive. This sequence joins TRBV5-1 and TRBJ2-5, with 8 bases that match TRBD1. The sample comprised PBMCs. The CDR3 loop reads CASSGETGVEQYF. The DNA for the CDR3 is TGCGCCAGCAGCGGAGAGACAGGGGTGGAGCAGTACTTC.